The 22 T cell receptor beta chains below come from one sample, sequenced in a study of T cell responses to AZD1222 COVID-19 vaccine. Libraries were prepared by immunoSEQ multiplex PCR; TCRdb keeps only in-frame clonotypes and omits some of them. Of approximately 140,000 clones in the sample, 85% to 95% were seen once. The starting material was peripheral blood, obtained on day 0 of AZD1222 vaccination. All receptors come from an adult in good health.

V is TRBV7-6 and J is TRBJ2-7, with 7 positions matching TRBD1. In germline, CDR1 is SGHVS, CDR2 FNYEAQ. The CDR3 loop spans 15 amino acids. V was clipped by 1 base and J by 6 bases; unmatched bases: 9. The DNA of the CDR3 is TGTGCCAGCAGCTTAGAGGGGGCCCCTGAAGGCGAGCAGTACTTC. Its translation is CASSLEGAPEGEQYF.

The chain employs TRBV5-6 and TRBJ2-4; TRBD2 might be the D (7 bases). The CDR3 covers 17 residues. Germline V CDR1 and CDR2: SGHDT, YYEEEE. The V end was cut by 3 bases, the J end by 1 base, with 17 bases between. Here the CDR3 reads CASSSRTAGAAKNIQYF. CDR3 DNA sequence: TGTGCCAGCAGCTCTCGGACGGCGGGGGCGGCCAAAAACATTCAGTACTTC.

This chain joins TRBV5-1 and TRBJ1-1, with D perhaps TRBD1 (6 bases). V lost 9 bases and J 2 bases, leaving 17 bases between the germline ends. This CDR3 comprises 14 residues. CDR1 and CDR2 (germline): SGHRS, YFSETQ. DNA for the CDR3: TGCGCCACCCAAGACGGGGGGCGCAACACTGAAGCTTTCTTT. Its protein product is CATQDGGRNTEAFF.

The chain employs TRBV27 and TRBJ2-5; TRBD1 agrees at 7 bases. CDR1 and CDR2 from the germline V gene are MNHEY and SMNVEV (reference sequence). The CDR3 extends over 13 amino acids. V dropped 10 bases and J dropped 3; count of bases not matched to a gene: 8. CDR3 residues: CATHRGGEETQYF. The CDR3 nucleotides are TGTGCCACCCACAGGGGTGGGGAAGAGACCCAGTACTTC.

The rearrangement links TRBV5-1 to TRBJ2-2; the D gene is possibly TRBD2 (6 bases). Trimming left V 6 bases short and J 0 bases short, with 12 bases between. The CDR3 runs to 15 residues. Germline V gene lookup returns CDR1 SGHRS and CDR2 YFSETQ. The CDR3, as DNA: TGCGCCAGCACCCCTTGGGGGGCGAACACCGGGGAGCTGTTTTTT. Translation: CASTPWGANTGELFF. Looking up the rest from reference TRBV5-1 and TRBJ2-2 gives the full variable domain: KAGVTQTPRYLIKTRGQQVTLSCSPISGHRSVSWYQQTPGQGLQFLFEYFSETQRNKGNFPGRFSGRQFSNSRSEMNVSTLELGDSALYLCASTPWGANTGELFFGEGSRLTVL.

In nucleotides, the CDR3 is TGTGCCAGCAGCTCCGGACAGGTACTAAGGGAGCAGTACTTC. Protein product: CASSSGQVLREQYF. The chain links TRBV5-4 to TRBJ2-7; 7 positions agree with TRBD1. CDR1 is SGHNT, CDR2 YYREEE, per germline (reference sequence). V trimming: 3 bases; J trimming: 7 bases; junction bases outside the gene matches: 10. CDR3 size: 14 residues.

This sequence joins TRBV9 and TRBJ2-1; 8 nucleotides line up with TRBD2. Trimming removed 4 bases from V and 3 bases from J; junction bases left unmatched: 9. The CDR3 runs to 16 residues. Germline V gene lookup returns CDR1 SGDLS and CDR2 YYNGEE. CDR3 nucleotides: TGTGCCAGCAGCTCTAGACCAGCGGGAGTCTACAATGAGCAGTTCTTC. Translating it yields CASSSRPAGVYNEQFF.

This chain links TRBV24-1 with TRBJ2-3; 10 nucleotides align to TRBD1. Germline V gene lookup returns CDR1 KGHDR and CDR2 SFDVKD. There are 15 residues in the CDR3. V gave up 4 bases and J gave up 4 bases; unmatched junction bases: 4. This chain's CDR3 is CATSEGTGAPDTQYF. As DNA, the CDR3 is TGTGCCACCAGTGAAGGGACAGGGGCGCCAGATACGCAGTATTTT.

Note on this clone: The identical CDR3 is also encoded by other nucleotide sequences in the sample. This chain connects TRBV2 to TRBJ2-7; 7 bases fit TRBD1. The CDR3 runs 12 residues. Germline CDR1 and CDR2: SNHLY and FYNNEI. V was clipped by 7 bases and J by 2 bases; unmatched bases: 2. CDR3 sequence: CASTGTAYEQYF. CDR3 nucleotides: TGTGCCAGCACCGGGACAGCCTACGAGCAGTACTTC. Together with reference TRBV2 and TRBJ2-7, the CDR3 gives the full variable domain: EPEVTQTPSHQVTQMGQEVILRCVPISNHLYFYWYRQILGQKVEFLVSFYNNEISEKSEIFDDQFSVERPDGSNFTLKIRSTKLEDSAMYFCASTGTAYEQYFGPGTRLTVT.

V is TRBV10-3 and J is TRBJ2-2; a possible D gene is TRBD1 (6 bases). V was cut by 2 bases and J by 1 base, with 8 bases left in between. Germline CDR1 ENHRY, CDR2 SYGVKD. The length of the CDR3 is 15 residues. The CDR3 spells CAISERQENTGELFF. DNA of the CDR3: TGTGCCATCAGTGAGCGACAGGAGAACACCGGGGAGCTGTTTTTT.

The rearrangement joins TRBV3-1 (or the pseudogene TRBV3-2) to TRBJ2-7; D remains ambiguous. The length of the CDR3 is 15 residues. Germline CDR1 is LGHDT and CDR2 is YNNKEL (reference sequence). Trimming left V 5 bases short and J 6 bases short, with 20 bases between. The CDR3 nucleotides read TGTGCCAGCAGCTTCCCCGGAGAAGGTCGGCCCGAGCAGTACTTC. This translates into CASSFPGEGRPEQYF.

V and J are TRBV7-9 and TRBJ1-2; D not certain. The CDR3 extends over 14 amino acids. The germline gives CDR1 SEHNR, CDR2 FQNEAQ (reference sequence). V lost 4 bases and J lost 6, with 15 bases in between. The CDR3 sequence is CASSSPGSTDGYTF. CDR3 bases: TGTGCCAGCAGCTCCCCTGGAAGCACCGATGGCTACACCTTC. The full variable domain, with the rest looked up from reference TRBV7-9 and TRBJ1-2, is DTGVSQNPRHKITKRGQNVTFRCDPISEHNRLYWYRQTLGQGPEFLTYFQNEAQLEKSRLLSDRFSAERPKGSFSTLEIQRTEQGDSAMYLCASSSPGSTDGYTFGSGTRLTVV.

The genes are TRBV21-1 and TRBJ2-7; the D call in the table, TRBD1, was not verified against the DNA. TRBV21-1 is recorded as a pseudogene. The CDR3 runs 19 residues. In DNA form, the CDR3 reads TGTGCCAGCAGCAAAGGGAGGACAGGGGGCTCGGGCCGCTCCTACGAGCAGTACTTC. Amino acid sequence: CASSKGRTGGSGRSYEQYF.

This rearrangement joins TRBV10-2 to TRBJ1-5; D ambiguous. The CDR3 length is 14 residues. The V gene lost 2 bases and the J gene lost 1 base, with 6 bases spanning the gap. CDR1 and CDR2 from the germline V gene are WSHSY and SAAADI. As DNA, the CDR3 is TGCGCCAGCAGTGAGAATGGGAGCAATCAGCCCCAGCATTTT. This codes for CASSENGSNQPQHF.

The V gene is TRBV11-2, the J gene TRBJ1-1; D possibly corresponds to TRBD1 (5 bases). The V gene lost 3 bases and the J gene lost 0 bases, with 11 bases spanning the gap. The length of the CDR3 is 15 residues. CDR1 is SGHAT, CDR2 FQNNGV, per germline. The CDR3 bases are TGTGCCAGCAGCTTGGGGCCGAACATGAACACTGAAGCTTTCTTT. It is translated as CASSLGPNMNTEAFF. Together with reference TRBV11-2 and TRBJ1-1, the CDR3 gives the full variable domain: EAGVAQSPRYKIIEKRQSVAFWCNPISGHATLYWYQQILGQGPKLLIQFQNNGVVDDSQLPKDRFSAERLKGVDSTLKIQPAKLEDSAVYLCASSLGPNMNTEAFFGQGTRLTVV.

The rearrangement links TRBV9 to TRBJ1-2; no clear D gene. CDR3 length equals 14 residues. The germline V gene has CDR1 SGDLS and CDR2 YYNGEE. V was shortened by 0 bases and J by 1 base, with 7 bases between the two germline ends. The CDR3 coding sequence is TGTGCCAGCAGCGTAGATCCGGTTAACTATGGCTACACCTTC. The encoded protein is CASSVDPVNYGYTF.

The chain joins TRBV29-1 to TRBJ1-2; 8 bases line up with TRBD1. The CDR3 consists of 13 residues. The germline V gene has CDR1 SQVTM and CDR2 ANQGSEA. With V trimmed by 5 bases and J by 4 bases, 6 bases remained unmatched. CDR3 bases: TGCAGCGTTTACTCCGGGACAGGCTATGGCTACACCTTC. This sequence encodes CSVYSGTGYGYTF.

The V and J genes are TRBV12-3 or TRBV12-4 and TRBJ1-1; possible D gene TRBD1, 5 bases. CDR3 length: 12 amino acids. V was cut by 3 bases and J by 3 bases, with 5 bases left in between. CDR3 bases: TGTGCCAGCAGTTTGGGGGACACTGAAGCTTTCTTT. Protein sequence: CASSLGDTEAFF.

Regarding this clone: Other nucleotide sequences from this sample produce the same CDR3. V and J are TRBV7-2 and TRBJ2-1; possibly TRBD1 for D (6 bases). The CDR3 has 15 amino acids. V shed 3 bases and J shed 0 bases, with 9 bases lying between them. Germline assignment: CDR1 SGHTA and CDR2 FQGNSA. This CDR3 reads CASSLDRSSYNEQFF. The DNA of the CDR3 is TGTGCCAGCAGCTTGGACAGAAGCTCCTACAATGAGCAGTTCTTC.

The DNA of the CDR3 is TGTGCCAGTAGTGGATCCTCTGGAAACACCATATATTTT. Amino acids: CASSGSSGNTIYF. This chain joins TRBV19 and TRBJ1-3, with D unclear. This CDR3 has 13 amino acids. From germline, CDR1 is LNHDA and CDR2 SQIVND (reference sequence). V lost 5 bases and J lost 0, with 5 bases in between.

This chain joins TRBV2 and TRBJ2-7; perhaps TRBD2 as D (6 bases). CDR1 is SNHLY, CDR2 FYNNEI, per germline. The CDR3 has 13 amino acids. V gave up 7 bases and J gave up 4 bases, with 14 bases separating them. This CDR3 is CASKSLAMYEQYF. The DNA of the CDR3 is TGTGCCAGCAAATCCCTAGCGATGTACGAGCAGTACTTC.

The chain recombines TRBV5-5 with TRBJ1-2, with D uncertain. Germline loops: CDR1 SGHKS, CDR2 YYEKEE (reference sequence). The CDR3 length is 16 residues. V lost 0 bases, J lost 2 bases, and 14 bases lay in between. The CDR3: CASSLVAGGGNYGYTF. The DNA for the CDR3 is TGTGCCAGCAGCTTGGTCGCGGGCGGAGGGAACTATGGCTACACCTTC.